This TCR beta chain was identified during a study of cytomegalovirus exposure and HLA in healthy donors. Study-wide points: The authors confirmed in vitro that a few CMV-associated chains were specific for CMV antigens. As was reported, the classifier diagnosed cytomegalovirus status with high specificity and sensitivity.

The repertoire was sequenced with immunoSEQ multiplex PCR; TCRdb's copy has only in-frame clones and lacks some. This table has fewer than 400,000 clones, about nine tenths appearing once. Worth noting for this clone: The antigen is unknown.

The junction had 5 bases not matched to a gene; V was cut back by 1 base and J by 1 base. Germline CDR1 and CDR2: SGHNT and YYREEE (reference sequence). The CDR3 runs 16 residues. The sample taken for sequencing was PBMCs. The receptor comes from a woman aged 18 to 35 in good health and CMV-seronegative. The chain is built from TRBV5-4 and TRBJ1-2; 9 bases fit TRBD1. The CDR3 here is CASSLTGQGLNYGYTF. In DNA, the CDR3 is TGTGCCAGCAGCTTGACGGGACAGGGCCTTAACTATGGCTACACCTTC.